Below, 8 T cell receptor beta chains from the same sample are listed, as sequenced in a study of T cell responses to AZD1222 COVID-19 vaccine. Measured with immunoSEQ multiplex PCR; TCRdb has only the in-frame clones, and not every one. In the table there are 100,000 or so clones, less than 90% of which are singletons. The specimen comprised peripheral blood, sampled on day 0 of AZD1222 vaccination. The source is an adult in good health.

V usage is TRBV7-8 and J usage is TRBJ1-4; TRBD1 is a possible D gene (6 bases). Per the germline V gene, CDR1 is SGHVS and CDR2 is FQNEAQ. V was shortened by 4 bases and J by 7 bases, with 19 bases between the two germline ends. The CDR3 has 16 amino acids. The CDR3 nucleotides read TGTGCCAGCAGCTCCGAGGGGGTAGGCTGGGGTGAAAAACTGTTTTTT. Its protein product is CASSSEGVGWGEKLFF.

The chain links TRBV7-8 to TRBJ1-2; 7 bases fit TRBD1. Germline-derived CDR1 and CDR2 are SGHVS and FQNEAQ. J gave up 6 bases and V 6 bases, and 16 bases lay outside the gene matches. The CDR3 loop spans 16 amino acids. The CDR3 DNA reads TGTGCCAGCAGTTTACGGGTTGTGACAGGGATCCATGGCTACACCTTC. As protein: CASSLRVVTGIHGYTF.

V is TRBV5-1 and J is TRBJ2-7; D remains unclear. Germline CDR1 reads SGHRS; CDR2 reads YFSETQ. The CDR3 contains 15 residues. V lost 2 bases to trimming and J lost 4 bases, with 16 bases between them. The CDR3 DNA follows: TGCGCCAGCAGCTTAGGGCTAGTCGCTTCGTACGAGCAGTACTTC. Translating it yields CASSLGLVASYEQYF.

The DNA of the CDR3 is TGCGCCAGCAGCCAAGGCTTGCAAGCGGGAATCGTAGATACGCAGTATTTT. It codes for CASSQGLQAGIVDTQYF. V and J are TRBV4-1 and TRBJ2-3, with 7 bases aligning to TRBD2. With 1 base clipped from V and 5 bases from J, the junction kept 12 bases outside the gene matches. Per the germline V gene, CDR1 is MGHRA and CDR2 is YSYEKL. This CDR3 has 17 residues.

V is TRBV5-6 and J is TRBJ2-7; the D gene is possibly TRBD2 (5 bases). The CDR3 extends over 13 amino acids. The ends were cut back, 1 base at V and 2 bases at J, with 7 bases in the middle. Germline V lookup: CDR1 SGHDT, CDR2 YYEEEE. The CDR3 bases are TGTGCCAGCAGCTTGACCGGGACCTACGAGCAGTACTTC. Amino acids: CASSLTGTYEQYF.

The chain couples TRBV11-2 to TRBJ2-1; D possibly corresponds to TRBD2 (6 bases). CDR1 is SGHAT and CDR2 is FQNNGV in the germline V gene. The ends were cut back, 4 bases at V and 6 bases at J, with 13 bases in the middle. This CDR3 has 14 residues. Here the CDR3 reads CASSSVAAGNEQFF. In DNA form, the CDR3 reads TGTGCCAGCAGCTCTGTAGCGGCCGGCAATGAGCAGTTCTTC. Full variable domain (outside the CDR3, taken from reference TRBV11-2 and TRBJ2-1): EAGVAQSPRYKIIEKRQSVAFWCNPISGHATLYWYQQILGQGPKLLIQFQNNGVVDDSQLPKDRFSAERLKGVDSTLKIQPAKLEDSAVYLCASSSVAAGNEQFFGPGTRLTVL.

The chain links TRBV12-3 or TRBV12-4 to TRBJ2-1, with TRBD2 matching 8 bases. The CDR3 totals 12 residues. The V gene end was trimmed by 6 bases and the J gene end by 8 bases; junction bases not matched to a gene: 3. This CDR3 is CASSREGHEQFF. The DNA for the CDR3 is TGTGCCAGCAGCCGGGAGGGCCATGAGCAGTTCTTC.

The chain has TRBV10-2 and TRBJ2-6; the match to TRBD2 covers 13 bases. After removal of 4 bases from V and 3 bases from J, the junction contained 9 bases not matched to a gene. CDR1 and CDR2 (germline): WSHSY, SAAADI. The CDR3 consists of 19 residues. The CDR3 is CASSGTSGSYMVGANVLTF. The CDR3 DNA is TGCGCCAGCAGTGGGACTAGCGGGAGCTATATGGTTGGGGCCAACGTCCTGACTTTC.